These 14 T cell receptor beta chains came from one sample sequenced in a study of identical twins. TCRdb called the 5' RACE reads again in MiXCR, with one record for every CDR3 protein. The profile shows some 1,700,000 distinct CDR3 sequences, roughly a third of them singletons. The sample was cord blood. These receptors were obtained from a newborn girl in good health.

This clonotype came up a few times. The chain combines TRBV4-2 with TRBJ2-6; D is unresolved. Germline lookup yields CDR1 LGHNA and CDR2 YNFKEQ. There are 15 residues in the CDR3. Trimming cost V 0 bases and J 0 bases, with 3 bases left between them. The CDR3 DNA reads as TGTGCCAGCAGCCAAGAATACTCTGGGGCCAACGTCCTGACTTTC. It specifies CASSQEYSGANVLTF.

This rearrangement joins TRBV6-6 to TRBJ2-7; no clear D. The CDR3 is 13 amino acids. Trimming pared 0 bases from V and 3 bases from J, leaving 6 bases between. The germline V gene has CDR1 MNHNY and CDR2 SVGAGI (reference sequence). CDR3 in DNA: TGTGCCAGCAGTTACTCGGCCAGCTACGAGCAGTACTTC. It translates to CASSYSASYEQYF.

DNA of the CDR3: TGTGCCAAGTGGGACTCCCCGCGGTTTGGGCAGTTCTTC. Translating it yields CAKWDSPRFGQFF. V gene TRBV2 combines with J gene TRBJ2-1, with D tentatively TRBD2 (6 bases). There are 13 residues in the CDR3. From germline, CDR1 is SNHLY and CDR2 FYNNEI. V gave up 10 bases and J gave up 12 bases, with 22 bases separating them.

The table lists this clonotype with a few counts. This rearrangement joins TRBV19 to TRBJ2-7, with D tentatively TRBD1 (5 bases). This CDR3 is 14 amino acids long. Germline V CDR1 and CDR2: LNHDA, SQIVND (reference sequence). The V gene lost 1 base and the J gene lost 4 bases, with 11 bases spanning the gap. CDR3 nucleotides: TGTGCCAGTAGTATAGCTGGGCAGGGATACGAGCAGTACTTC. Encoded protein: CASSIAGQGYEQYF. Using reference TRBV19 and TRBJ2-7 for the parts outside the CDR3, the full variable domain is DGGITQSPKYLFRKEGQNVTLSCEQNLNHDAMYWYRQDPGQGLRLIYYSQIVNDFQKGDIAEGYSVSREKKESFPLTVTSAQKNPTAFYLCASSIAGQGYEQYFGPGTRLTVT.

The chain recombines TRBV14 with TRBJ2-1, with D uncertain. The CDR3 is made up of 19 amino acids. Germline assignment: CDR1 SGHDN and CDR2 FVKESK. The V and J ends lost 1 base and 0 bases respectively, with 19 bases between them. This CDR3 is CASSQGRARVGVSYNEQFF. CDR3 sequence (DNA): TGTGCCAGCAGCCAAGGACGCGCTAGGGTGGGCGTCTCCTACAATGAGCAGTTCTTC.

This clonotype showed up just a few times. The rearrangement links TRBV7-2 to TRBJ2-1, with D unclear. CDR3 size: 13 residues. Germline-derived CDR1 and CDR2 are SGHTA and FQGNSA. V was clipped by 5 bases and J by 10 bases, with 15 bases between them. CDR3 bases: TGTGCCAGCAGCCTCATACCTCTGGGCGAGCAGTTCTTC. Encoded protein: CASSLIPLGEQFF. Based on the CDR3 plus reference TRBV7-2 and TRBJ2-1, the full variable domain is GAGVSQSPSNKVTEKGKDVELRCDPISGHTALYWYRQSLGQGLEFLIYFQGNSAPDKSGLPSDRFSAERTGGSVSTLTIQRTQQEDSAVYLCASSLIPLGEQFFGPGTRLTVL.

This clonotype came up a few times. This chain joins TRBV5-1 and TRBJ2-3; maybe TRBD1 (6 bases). The germline gives CDR1 SGHRS, CDR2 YFSETQ. Trimming cost V 3 bases and J 4 bases, with 9 bases left between them. This CDR3 has 13 residues. CDR3 DNA sequence: TGCGCCAGCAGCTCAACAGGGTCAGATACGCAGTATTTT. Encoded protein: CASSSTGSDTQYF.

This chain joins TRBV20-1 and TRBJ1-1; 8 positions agree with TRBD1. From germline, CDR1 is DFQATT and CDR2 SNEGSKA (reference sequence). This CDR3 contains 14 residues. With 6 bases clipped from V and 1 base from J, the junction kept 7 bases outside the gene matches. Here the CDR3 reads CSARFGTGNTEAFF. For the CDR3, the DNA is TGCAGTGCGAGGTTTGGGACAGGGAACACTGAAGCTTTCTTT.

As to this clonotype: This may stem from a read error, because a much larger clone lies one nucleotide away. The chain links TRBV10-3 to TRBJ2-5; tentative D call: TRBD2 (6 bases). With the DNA end fitting TRBJ2-7 better, the J assignment may be wrong. The CDR3 runs to 15 residues. Germline CDR1 is ENHRY and CDR2 is SYGVKD. The CDR3 nucleotides are TGTGCCATCAGTGAGTCGAGGGACTGGGGGAACGAGCAGTACTTC. Protein product: CAISESRDWGNEQYF.

A remark on this clonotype: This clone may be a read error of a much larger clone one base away. The chain is built from TRBV9 and TRBJ2-5, with D perhaps TRBD1 (5 bases). Germline V CDR1 and CDR2: SGDLS, YYNGEE. Trimming took 2 bases from V and 3 from J, leaving 14 bases between them. This CDR3 spans 15 amino acids. CDR3 region: CASSVSPRQKETQYF. DNA for the CDR3: TGTGCCAGCAGCGTTTCTCCGAGACAGAAAGAGACCCAGTACTTC.

This clonotype has more than one count but fewer than ten. The genes are TRBV20-1 and TRBJ2-3, with a possible D match to TRBD2 (5 bases). Germline loops: CDR1 DFQATT, CDR2 SNEGSKA (reference sequence). Deletions cut 3 bases from V and 2 bases from J, with 12 bases between. This CDR3 is built from 14 residues. CDR3 coding DNA: TGCAGTGCTAGCGGACTTCAGCCCACAGATACGCAGTATTTT. Encoded protein: CSASGLQPTDTQYF.

The rearrangement joins TRBV19 to TRBJ1-5; D call uncertain. The ends were cut back, 6 bases at V and 3 bases at J, with 9 bases in the middle. CDR1 is LNHDA, CDR2 SQIVND, per germline (reference sequence). The CDR3 spans 13 residues. In DNA form, the CDR3 reads TGTGCCAGTAGAGCGGTGGTCAATCAGCCCCAGCATTTT. Its protein product is CASRAVVNQPQHF.

V usage is TRBV20-1 and J usage is TRBJ2-1; 7 positions agree with TRBD1. CDR3 length: 16 amino acids. The germline V gene encodes CDR1 DFQATT and CDR2 SNEGSKA (reference sequence). The trim removed 3 bases at V and 0 bases at J, leaving 8 bases unmatched. CDR3 DNA sequence: TGCAGTGCTAGGGAACAGGGGACCCTCTCCTACAATGAGCAGTTCTTC. This translates into CSAREQGTLSYNEQFF.

This clonotype was seen many times. This chain joins TRBV29-1 and TRBJ1-2, with a possible D match to TRBD1 (6 bases). In germline, CDR1 is SQVTM, CDR2 ANQGSEA. The CDR3 has 14 amino acids. V lost 4 bases and J lost 4, with 16 bases in between. CDR3 protein: CSVGYPGDAYGYTF. CDR3 sequence (DNA): TGCAGCGTTGGCTACCCAGGGGATGCCTATGGCTACACCTTC.